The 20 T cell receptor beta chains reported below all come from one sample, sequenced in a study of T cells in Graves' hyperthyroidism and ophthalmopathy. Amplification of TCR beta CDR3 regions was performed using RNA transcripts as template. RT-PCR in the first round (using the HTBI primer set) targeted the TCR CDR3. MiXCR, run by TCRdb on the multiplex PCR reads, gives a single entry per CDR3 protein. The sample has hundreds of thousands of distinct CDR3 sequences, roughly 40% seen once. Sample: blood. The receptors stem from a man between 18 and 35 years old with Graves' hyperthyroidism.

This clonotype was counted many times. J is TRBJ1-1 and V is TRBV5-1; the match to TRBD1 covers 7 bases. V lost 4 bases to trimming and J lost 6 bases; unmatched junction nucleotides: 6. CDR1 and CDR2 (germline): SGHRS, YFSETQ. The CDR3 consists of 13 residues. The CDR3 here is CASSHGQAAEAFF. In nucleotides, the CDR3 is TGCGCCAGCAGCCACGGACAGGCCGCTGAAGCTTTCTTT.

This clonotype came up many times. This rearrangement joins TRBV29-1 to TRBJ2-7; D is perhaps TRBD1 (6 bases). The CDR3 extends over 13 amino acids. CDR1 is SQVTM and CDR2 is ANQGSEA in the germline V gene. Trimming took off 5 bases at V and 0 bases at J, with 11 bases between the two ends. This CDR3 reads CSVTGLFSYEQYF. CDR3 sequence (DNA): TGCAGCGTTACAGGGTTGTTCTCCTACGAGCAGTACTTC.

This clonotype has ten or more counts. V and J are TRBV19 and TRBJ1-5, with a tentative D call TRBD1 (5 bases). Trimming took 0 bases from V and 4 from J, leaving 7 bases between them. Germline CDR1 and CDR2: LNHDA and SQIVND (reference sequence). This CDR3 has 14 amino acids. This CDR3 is CASSIEGVNQPQHF. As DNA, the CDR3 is TGTGCCAGTAGTATAGAGGGGGTGAATCAGCCCCAGCATTTT.

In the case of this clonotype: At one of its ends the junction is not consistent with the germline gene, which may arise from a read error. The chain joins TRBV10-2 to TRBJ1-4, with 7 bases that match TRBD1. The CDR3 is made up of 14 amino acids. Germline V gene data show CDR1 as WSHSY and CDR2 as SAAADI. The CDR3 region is CASRLQGSNEKLFF. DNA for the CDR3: TGTGCCAGCAGGCTACAGGGGTCTAATGAAAAACTGTTTTTT.

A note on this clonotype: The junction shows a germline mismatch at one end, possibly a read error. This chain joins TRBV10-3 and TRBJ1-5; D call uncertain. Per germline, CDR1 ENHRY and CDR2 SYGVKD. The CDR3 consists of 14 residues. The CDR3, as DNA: TGTGCCAGCAGTTACGGGGTAAGCAATCAGCCCCAGCATTTT. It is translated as CASSYGVSNQPQHF.

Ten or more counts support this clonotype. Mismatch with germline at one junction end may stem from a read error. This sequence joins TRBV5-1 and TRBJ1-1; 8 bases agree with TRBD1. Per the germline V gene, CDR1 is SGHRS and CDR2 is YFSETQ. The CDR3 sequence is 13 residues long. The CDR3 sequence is CASSLDRGTEAFF. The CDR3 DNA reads TGTGCCAGCAGCCTTGACAGGGGCACTGAAGCTTTCTTT.

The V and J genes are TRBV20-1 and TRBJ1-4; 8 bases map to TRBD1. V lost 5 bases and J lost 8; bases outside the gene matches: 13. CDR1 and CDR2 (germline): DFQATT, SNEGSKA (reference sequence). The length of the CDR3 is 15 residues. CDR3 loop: CSASSVRTGREKLFF. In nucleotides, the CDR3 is TGCAGTGCTTCCTCAGTTAGGACAGGGAGAGAAAAACTGTTTTTT.

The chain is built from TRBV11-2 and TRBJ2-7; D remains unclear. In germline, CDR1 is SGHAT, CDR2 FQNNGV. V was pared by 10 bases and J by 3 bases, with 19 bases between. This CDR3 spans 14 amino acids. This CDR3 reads CATEAVDGIYEQYF. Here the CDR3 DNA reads TGTGCCACCGAGGCGGTTGACGGAATCTACGAGCAGTACTTC.

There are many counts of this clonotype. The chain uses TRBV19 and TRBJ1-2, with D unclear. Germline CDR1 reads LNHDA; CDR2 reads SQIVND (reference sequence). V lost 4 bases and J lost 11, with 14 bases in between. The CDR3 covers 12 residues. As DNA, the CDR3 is TGTGCCAGTAGTACCGCGACGATAGGGTACACCTTC. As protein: CASSTATIGYTF.

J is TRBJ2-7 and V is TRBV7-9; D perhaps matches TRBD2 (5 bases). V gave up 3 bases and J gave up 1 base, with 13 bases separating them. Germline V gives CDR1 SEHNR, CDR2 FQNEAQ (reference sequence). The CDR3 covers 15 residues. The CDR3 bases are TGTGCCAGCAGCTTCCGTCGGGATGGTTCCTACGAGCAGTACTTC. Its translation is CASSFRRDGSYEQYF.

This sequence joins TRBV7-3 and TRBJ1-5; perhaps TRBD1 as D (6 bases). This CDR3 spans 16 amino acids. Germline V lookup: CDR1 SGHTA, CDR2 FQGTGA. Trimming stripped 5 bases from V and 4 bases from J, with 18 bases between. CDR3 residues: CASSTTRDTMNQPQHF. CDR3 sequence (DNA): TGTGCCAGCAGCACAACCCGGGACACCATGAATCAGCCCCAGCATTTT.

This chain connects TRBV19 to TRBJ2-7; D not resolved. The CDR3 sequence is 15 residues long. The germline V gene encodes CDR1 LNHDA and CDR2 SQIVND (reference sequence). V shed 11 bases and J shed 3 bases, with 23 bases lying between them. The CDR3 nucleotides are TGTGCCTGTCGTGATAGCAGCTTAGTCCTCTACGAGCAGTACTTC. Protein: CACRDSSLVLYEQYF.

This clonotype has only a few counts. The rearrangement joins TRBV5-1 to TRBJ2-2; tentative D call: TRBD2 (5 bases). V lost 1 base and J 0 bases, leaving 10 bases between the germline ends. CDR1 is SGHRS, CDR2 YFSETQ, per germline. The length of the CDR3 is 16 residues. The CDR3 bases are TGCGCCAGCAGCTTGTATGGAGCGGCGAACACCGGGGAGCTGTTTTTT. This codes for CASSLYGAANTGELFF.

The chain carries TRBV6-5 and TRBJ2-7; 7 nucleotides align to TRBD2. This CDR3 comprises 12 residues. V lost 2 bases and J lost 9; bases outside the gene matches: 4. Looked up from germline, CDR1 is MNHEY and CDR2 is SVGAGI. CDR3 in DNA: TGTGCCAGCAGTTACGGGGGGGGTGTGCAGTACTTC. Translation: CASSYGGGVQYF.

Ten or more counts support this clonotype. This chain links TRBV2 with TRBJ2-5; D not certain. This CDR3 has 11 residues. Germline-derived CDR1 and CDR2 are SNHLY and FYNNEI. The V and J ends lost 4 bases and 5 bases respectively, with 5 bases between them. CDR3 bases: TGTGCCAGCAGTGGTTGGGAGACCCAGTACTTC. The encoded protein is CASSGWETQYF.

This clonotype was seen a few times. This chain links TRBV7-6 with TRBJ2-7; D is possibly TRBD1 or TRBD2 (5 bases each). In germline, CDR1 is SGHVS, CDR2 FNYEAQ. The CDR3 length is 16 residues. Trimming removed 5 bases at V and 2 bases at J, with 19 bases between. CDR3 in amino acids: CASSARSEVGAYEQYF. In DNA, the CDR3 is TGTGCCAGCAGCGCCAGGTCCGAGGTGGGGGCCTACGAGCAGTACTTC.

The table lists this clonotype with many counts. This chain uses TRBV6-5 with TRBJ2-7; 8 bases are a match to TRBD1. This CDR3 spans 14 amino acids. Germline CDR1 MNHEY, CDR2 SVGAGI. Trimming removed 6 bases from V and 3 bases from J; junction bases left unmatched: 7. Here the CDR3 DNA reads TGTGCCAGCAGACCTGGAACAGGGGGCTACGAGCAGTACTTC. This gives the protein CASRPGTGGYEQYF.

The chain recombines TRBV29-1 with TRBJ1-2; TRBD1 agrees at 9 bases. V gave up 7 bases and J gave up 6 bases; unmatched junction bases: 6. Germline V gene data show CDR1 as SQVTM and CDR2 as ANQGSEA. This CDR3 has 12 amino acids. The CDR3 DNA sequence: TGCAGCGCCCGGGACAGGGAGAATGGCTACACCTTC. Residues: CSARDRENGYTF. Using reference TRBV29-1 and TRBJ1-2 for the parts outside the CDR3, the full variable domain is SAVISQKPSRDICQRGTSLTIQCQVDSQVTMMFWYRQQPGQSLTLIATANQGSEATYESGFVIDKFPISRPNLTFSTLTVSNMSPEDSSIYLCSARDRENGYTFGSGTRLTVV.

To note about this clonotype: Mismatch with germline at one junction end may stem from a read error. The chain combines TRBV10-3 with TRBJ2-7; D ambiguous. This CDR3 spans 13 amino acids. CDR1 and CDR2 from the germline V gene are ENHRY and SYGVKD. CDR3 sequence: CASSYPNSYEQYF. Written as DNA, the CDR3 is TGTGCCAGCAGTTACCCCAACTCCTACGAGCAGTACTTC.

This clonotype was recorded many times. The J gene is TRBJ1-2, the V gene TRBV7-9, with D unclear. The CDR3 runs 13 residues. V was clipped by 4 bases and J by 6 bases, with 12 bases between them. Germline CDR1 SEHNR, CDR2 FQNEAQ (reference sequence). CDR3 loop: CASSSFPLDGYTF. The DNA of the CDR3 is TGTGCCAGCAGCTCGTTCCCCCTGGATGGCTACACCTTC.